Listed below are T cell receptor beta chains from one sample, sequenced in a study of cytomegalovirus exposure and HLA in healthy donors. Sequencing was performed with immunoSEQ multiplex PCR; in TCRdb, only in-frame clones are kept and a portion is missing. The profile covers 110,000 to 150,000 clones, with 80% to 85% appearing a single time and roughly 1.2% taken by the ten largest. The material sequenced was PBMCs. The receptors originated from a male donor in good health and CMV-seropositive. Both conserved end residues are part of each CDR3. Fields, in order: V gene, clone size, J gene, D gene, CDR3 DNA, CDR3 protein. The D gene is left open where the match is weak. Size tells how often a clone was seen (once, few, many) or the class of an expanded clone, and some rows leave it out.

TRBV5-8	-	TRBJ1-5	TRBD1	TGTGCCAGCAGCTTGGGAAGACAGGGGAGACAGCCCCAGCATTTT	CASSLGRQGRQPQHF
TRBV6-4	few	TRBJ2-1	TRBD2	TGTGCCAGCAGTGACTCCGGGACTAGCGGGGGGGGTGAGCAGTTCTTC	CASSDSGTSGGGEQFF
TRBV5-4	-	TRBJ2-1	TRBD2	TGTGCCAGCAGCTCGTACAAAACTAGCGTCAATGAGCAGTTCTTC	CASSSYKTSVNEQFF
TRBV11-2	-	TRBJ2-1	TRBD2	TGTGCCAGCAGCTTTAGCGGGCAAGCCTACAATGAGCAGTTCTTC	CASSFSGQAYNEQFF
TRBV7-9	-	TRBJ1-1	-	TGTGCCAGCAGCTTAGTAATGGCAGACACTGAAGCTTTCTTT	CASSLVMADTEAFF
TRBV13	-	TRBJ2-1	TRBD2	TGTGCCAGCAGCAGCCCCGGGACTAGCGGGTCCAATGAGCAGTTCTTC	CASSSPGTSGSNEQFF
TRBV10-3	-	TRBJ1-2	TRBD1	TGTGCCATCAGTGGACAGGGGGCAGGTGGCTACACCTTC	CAISGQGAGGYTF
TRBV2	-	TRBJ2-3	TRBD2	TGTGCCAGCAACAGACTAGCGGGGGCCGGCACAGATACGCAGTATTTT	CASNRLAGAGTDTQYF
TRBV7-9	-	TRBJ1-5	-	TGTGCCAGCAGCTTAGGAGGGTTGAGCAATCAGCCCCAGCATTTT	CASSLGGLSNQPQHF
TRBV7-2	-	TRBJ2-7	TRBD1	TGTGCCAGCAGCTTAGGGGGGACAGCATACGAGCAGTACTTC	CASSLGGTAYEQYF
TRBV29-1	-	TRBJ2-1	-	TGCAGCGTGACAGCTTACAATGAGCAGTTCTTC	CSVTAYNEQFF
TRBV7-8	-	TRBJ2-7	TRBD1	TGTGCCAGCAGTTACGATTGGCGGGACAGGGGGCGGCAGCGGCCCGGAACCTACGAGCAGTACTTC	CASSYDWRDRGRQRPGTYEQYF
TRBV2	-	TRBJ2-7	-	TGTGCCAGCAGCTCGAAGGCCGGGACAATCCTTTACGAGCAGTACTTC	CASSSKAGTILYEQYF
TRBV12-5	-	TRBJ2-1	TRBD1	TGTGCTAGTGGTTTGGTACTGGGACAAGGGGGCAGGGAGCAGTTCTTC	CASGLVLGQGGREQFF
TRBV30	few	TRBJ2-6	-	TGTGCCTGGAGTGTATCGATCGGGGTATCTGGGGCCAACGTCCTGACTTTC	CAWSVSIGVSGANVLTF
TRBV7-3	-	TRBJ2-3	-	TGTGCCAGCAGCCTAAGAGGGCAGGACACAGATACGCAGTATTTT	CASSLRGQDTDTQYF
TRBV27	-	TRBJ2-4	TRBD1	TGTGCCAGCAGTTCACGGGACAGGGCGTCCAAAAACATTCAGTACTTC	CASSSRDRASKNIQYF
TRBV14	-	TRBJ2-1	TRBD2	TGTGCCAGCAGCCACGGACTAGGGGACCTGCGGGATGAGCAGTTCTTC	CASSHGLGDLRDEQFF
TRBV6-5	-	TRBJ1-6	-	TGTGCCAGCAGTTACGTTGGACAGTCAGATTCACCCCTCCACTTT	CASSYVGQSDSPLHF
TRBV15	-	TRBJ1-5	TRBD1	TGTGCCACCAGCAGACGGGACAGGGAAAGTCAGCCCCAGCATTTT	CATSRRDRESQPQHF
TRBV5-6	-	TRBJ1-1	TRBD1	TGTGCCAGCAGCTCGGGACAGGCCCTCAAAGCTTTCTTT	CASSSGQALKAFF
TRBV18	once	TRBJ2-7	-	TGTGCCAGCTCGCGGACAGCCTACGAGCAGTACTTC	CASSRTAYEQYF
TRBV6-1	-	TRBJ1-4	TRBD1	TGTGCCAGTGAGCCGGGACAGGGGTTTGAAAAACTGTTTTTT	CASEPGQGFEKLFF
TRBV7-6	-	TRBJ1-3	-	TGTGCCAGCAGCCCCGGGGGCTCTGGAAACACCATATATTTT	CASSPGGSGNTIYF
TRBV7-2	-	TRBJ2-2	TRBD2	TGTGCCAGTCCCGGACTAGCGGGGGCGATGAACACCGGGGAGCTGTTTTTT	CASPGLAGAMNTGELFF
TRBV6-5	-	TRBJ2-7	-	TGTGCCAGCAGTTACTCGCTCGGGTACCTCTACGAGCAGTACTTC	CASSYSLGYLYEQYF
TRBV25-1	-	TRBJ2-1	TRBD2	TGTGCCAGCAGTGAATCGGGACTAGTCCTTGAGGGGTCCAATGAGCAGTTCTTC	CASSESGLVLEGSNEQFF
TRBV15	-	TRBJ2-1	TRBD2	TGTGCCACCAGCAGAGCGCCCGGACTAGCCTACAATGAGCAGTTCTTC	CATSRAPGLAYNEQFF
TRBV7-9	-	TRBJ1-2	-	TGTGCCAGCAGTTTTACAGCCGACTATGGCTACACCTTC	CASSFTADYGYTF
TRBV5-4	-	TRBJ2-3	TRBD2	TGTGCCAGCAGCTTAATGGGTAGCGGGGGGATTAGCACAGATACGCAGTATTTT	CASSLMGSGGISTDTQYF
TRBV7-2	-	TRBJ2-7	-	TGTGCCAGCAGCTTTTCAGGGGCCTACGAGCAGTACTTC	CASSFSGAYEQYF
TRBV19	few	TRBJ2-5	-	TGTGCCAGTAGAACCGGGGGACCGGGAGAGACCCAGTACTTC	CASRTGGPGETQYF
TRBV2	-	TRBJ2-1	-	TGTGCCAGCAGTGAAGTAGTCCACAATGAGCAGTTCTTC	CASSEVVHNEQFF
TRBV14	-	TRBJ2-7	-	TGTGCCAGCAGCCAAGATTGGGCCCACTCCGAGCAGTACTTC	CASSQDWAHSEQYF
TRBV6-5	-	TRBJ1-2	-	TGTGTCAGCAGTTACGGGGCAGACTATGGCTACACCTTC	CVSSYGADYGYTF
TRBV5-8	-	TRBJ2-3	-	TGTGCCAGCAGCTGGGGGCTTCCAGATACGCAGTATTTT	CASSWGLPDTQYF
TRBV4-1	once	TRBJ2-1	TRBD1	TGCGCCAGCAGCCACCTCGGACAGGCTTCGTACAATGAGCAGTTCTTC	CASSHLGQASYNEQFF
TRBV4-1	-	TRBJ2-5	-	TGCGCCAGCAGCCAAGCGTCATCAGAACAAGAGACCCAGTACTTC	CASSQASSEQETQYF
TRBV9	-	TRBJ2-2	-	TGTGCCAGCAGCGTAGTACAGGCGAACACCGGGGAGCTGTTTTTT	CASSVVQANTGELFF
TRBV7-6	few	TRBJ1-2	TRBD1	TGTGCCAGCAGCTCGTCACCGGGACAGGGGTCTGGCTACACCTTC	CASSSSPGQGSGYTF
TRBV21-1	-	TRBJ2-7	-	TGTGCCAGCAGCAAAAAAGATAGCGGAGCCCAGCAGTACTTC	CASSKKDSGAQQYF
TRBV9	-	TRBJ1-2	TRBD1	TGTGCCAGCAGCAACCCAGGGGGCGAACGATATGGCTACACCTTC	CASSNPGGERYGYTF
TRBV7-2	-	TRBJ2-2	TRBD1	TGTGCCAGCAGCCTACGGACAGGGTTTATCACCGGGGAGCTGTTTTTT	CASSLRTGFITGELFF
TRBV5-3	-	TRBJ1-1	TRBD1	TGTGCCTACCATCACCGGGACAGAGCCGTTGAAGCTTTCTTT	CAYHHRDRAVEAFF
TRBV9	-	TRBJ1-1	TRBD1	TGTGCCAGCAGCGTGACAGGGCAGAACACTGAAGCTTTCTTT	CASSVTGQNTEAFF
TRBV9	-	TRBJ1-2	-	TGTGCCAGCAGCGTAGATAGAGAAAACTATGGCTACACCTTC	CASSVDRENYGYTF
TRBV11-2	-	TRBJ2-7	TRBD2	TGTGCCAGCAGCTTAGGGCGGGAGAGCTCCTACGAGCAGTACTTC	CASSLGRESSYEQYF
TRBV4-1	-	TRBJ2-2	TRBD2	TGCGCCAGCAGCCAAGAATCGGGGGGGGGCCGCACCGGGGAGCTGTTTTTT	CASSQESGGGRTGELFF